Presented here are 15 T cell receptor beta chains from one specimen sequenced in a study of T cells in localized non-small cell lung cancer. Here immunoSEQ multiplex PCR was the method, and the copy in TCRdb shows in-frame clones only, minus some. Seen here are 30,000 to 35,000 clones, around 93% observed once, and the top ten hold approximately 7.9%. Material: peripheral blood, obtained before any cancer treatment. The receptors were gathered from a female donor older than 55 with stage I lung adenocarcinoma.

This clone was seen a single time. J is TRBJ1-5 and V is TRBV28; tentatively, D is TRBD1 (6 bases). Germline V gene lookup returns CDR1 MDHEN and CDR2 SYDVKM. The CDR3 extends over 14 amino acids. Trimming shortened V by 6 bases and J by 6 bases, and 15 bases separated the two germline ends. The CDR3 spells CASSRMGGGQPQHF. In DNA form, the CDR3 reads TGTGCCAGCAGCCGGATGGGGGGCGGTCAGCCCCAGCATTTT. The full variable domain, rest sourced from reference TRBV28 and TRBJ1-5, is DVKVTQSSRYLVKRTGEKVFLECVQDMDHENMFWYRQDPGLGLRLIYFSYDVKMKEKGDIPEGYSVSREKKERFSLILESASTNQTSMYLCASSRMGGGQPQHFGDGTRLSIL.

This chain uses TRBV2 with TRBJ1-1; D gene unclear. The CDR3 is made up of 14 amino acids. Germline V gene sequence: CDR1 SNHLY, CDR2 FYNNEI. Between the trimmed V and J ends, which lost 4 bases and 3 bases, there was a span of 12 bases. The CDR3, as DNA: TGTGCCAGCAGTGTAGAGTTTAGGGACACTGAAGCTTTCTTT. This gives the protein CASSVEFRDTEAFF. The full variable domain, its missing parts supplied by reference TRBV2 and TRBJ1-1, is EPEVTQTPSHQVTQMGQEVILRCVPISNHLYFYWYRQILGQKVEFLVSFYNNEISEKSEIFDDQFSVERPDGSNFTLKIRSTKLEDSAMYFCASSVEFRDTEAFFGQGTRLTVV.

The chain couples TRBV9 to TRBJ2-6; D is unresolved. CDR3 size: 16 residues. Trimming removed 2 bases from V and 0 bases from J, with 9 bases in between. Germline CDR1 and CDR2: SGDLS and YYNGEE. The CDR3, as DNA: TGTGCCAGCAGCGTTCGGCGGATCTCTGGGGCCAACGTCCTGACTTTC. This encodes CASSVRRISGANVLTF.

The chain recombines TRBV29-1 with TRBJ1-2; weak D call: TRBD1 (5 bases). The germline CDR1 and CDR2 sequences are SQVTM and ANQGSEA. Between the trimmed V and J ends, which lost 4 bases and 4 bases, there was a span of 10 bases. The CDR3 sequence is 12 residues long. CDR3 coding DNA: TGCAGCGTTGTAATGACAGCCTATGGCTACACCTTC. Translating gives CSVVMTAYGYTF.

J is TRBJ1-2 and V is TRBV19, with 7 bases fitting TRBD1. Losses at the gene ends were 5 bases for V and 0 bases for J; bases not matched to a gene: 6. Germline CDR1 reads LNHDA; CDR2 reads SQIVND (reference sequence). The CDR3 runs to 15 residues. The CDR3 region has the DNA TGTGCCAGTAGTCCATCACAGGGGTCTAACTATGGCTACACCTTC. Residues: CASSPSQGSNYGYTF.

The genes are TRBV19 and TRBJ1-5; maybe TRBD1 (5 bases). Germline CDR1 reads LNHDA; CDR2 reads SQIVND (reference sequence). The CDR3 contains 17 residues. Trimming took 3 bases from V and 0 from J, leaving 15 bases between them. The CDR3 DNA reads TGTGCCAGTAGTATCCGTCCTCAGGGTTATAGCAATCAGCCCCAGCATTTT. It codes for CASSIRPQGYSNQPQHF.

The chain combines TRBV29-1 with TRBJ1-2; TRBD1 is a possible D gene (6 bases). CDR3 length equals 13 residues. The germline V and J ends were trimmed by 7 bases and 4 bases, with 16 bases remaining between them. Germline-derived CDR1 and CDR2 are SQVTM and ANQGSEA. CDR3 bases: TGCAGCGCCTTGGGGGGGCCAATCTATGGCTACACCTTC. Its translation: CSALGGPIYGYTF.

This chain links TRBV19 with TRBJ1-1; D ambiguous. The ends were cut back, 8 bases at V and 1 base at J, with 11 bases in the middle. CDR3 length equals 13 residues. The V gene's germline CDR1 is LNHDA and CDR2 SQIVND (reference sequence). The CDR3 DNA reads as TGTGCCAGTGAGATAGGGCCGAACACTGAAGCTTTCTTT. It translates to CASEIGPNTEAFF.

The chain joins TRBV7-8 to TRBJ1-2; perhaps TRBD1 as D (5 bases). This CDR3 contains 14 residues. Trimming stripped 3 bases from V and 14 bases from J, with 22 bases between. Germline lookup yields CDR1 SGHVS and CDR2 FQNEAQ. DNA of the CDR3: TGTGCCAGCAGCTTGGGGCCCCAGGCAGTTGAAAGGACCTTC. It specifies CASSLGPQAVERTF. Full variable domain (rest looked up from reference TRBV7-8 and TRBJ1-2): GAGVSQSPRYKVAKRGQDVALRCDPISGHVSLFWYQQALGQGPEFLTYFQNEAQLDKSGLPSDRFFAERPEGSVSTLKIQRTQQEDSAVYLCASSLGPQAVERTFGSGTRLTVV.

The genes are TRBV29-1 and TRBJ1-2, with 10 bases identical to TRBD1. The CDR3 is 13 residues long. Germline loops: CDR1 SQVTM, CDR2 ANQGSEA. V gave up 4 bases and J gave up 8 bases; unmatched junction bases: 7. This CDR3 is CSVVPGQGTGYTF. In DNA, the CDR3 is TGCAGCGTTGTCCCGGGACAGGGGACGGGCTACACCTTC.

V is TRBV11-3 and J is TRBJ2-5; possible D gene TRBD1, 6 bases. The CDR3 is made up of 14 amino acids. V lost 5 bases, J lost 5 bases, and 15 bases lay in between. Per the germline V gene, CDR1 is SGHNT and CDR2 is YENEEA. The CDR3 protein is CASSPRNREETQYF. The DNA of the CDR3 is TGTGCCAGCAGCCCCAGAAACAGGGAGGAGACCCAGTACTTC.

This sequence joins TRBV19 and TRBJ1-2; D perhaps matches TRBD1 (6 bases). The CDR3 consists of 14 residues. V was clipped by 5 bases and J by 0 bases, with 10 bases between them. CDR1 LNHDA and CDR2 SQIVND come from the germline V gene (reference sequence). CDR3 in DNA: TGTGCCAGTAGTTCCCGACAGGCTAACTATGGCTACACCTTC. Protein sequence: CASSSRQANYGYTF.

The rearrangement uses TRBV5-1 and TRBJ2-3; 12 nucleotides match TRBD2. This CDR3 is 15 amino acids long. J was trimmed by 4 bases and V by 4 bases; bases with no gene match: 4. CDR1 and CDR2 from the germline V gene are SGHRS and YFSETQ. The CDR3 DNA is TGCGCCAGCAGCGCCCCTAGCGGGGGGGCAGATACGCAGTATTTT. The encoded protein is CASSAPSGGADTQYF.

The chain uses TRBV7-3 and TRBJ2-1; possibly TRBD2 for D (6 bases). The CDR3 has 14 amino acids. Germline V gene data show CDR1 as SGHTA and CDR2 as FQGTGA. Trimming left V 4 bases short and J 7 bases short, with 14 bases between. CDR3 DNA: TGTGCCAGCAGCTCCTTCCGCAGCGGGAATGAGCAGTTCTTC. Translated: CASSSFRSGNEQFF.

This clone was found once. The J gene is TRBJ2-1, the V gene TRBV11-3; D call uncertain. This CDR3 contains 17 residues. Trimming left V 0 bases short and J 3 bases short, with 15 bases between. Germline assignment: CDR1 SGHNT and CDR2 YENEEA. The CDR3 region is CASSLDGRPPDYNEQFF. Written as DNA, the CDR3 is TGTGCCAGCAGCTTAGATGGCAGGCCCCCAGACTACAATGAGCAGTTCTTC.